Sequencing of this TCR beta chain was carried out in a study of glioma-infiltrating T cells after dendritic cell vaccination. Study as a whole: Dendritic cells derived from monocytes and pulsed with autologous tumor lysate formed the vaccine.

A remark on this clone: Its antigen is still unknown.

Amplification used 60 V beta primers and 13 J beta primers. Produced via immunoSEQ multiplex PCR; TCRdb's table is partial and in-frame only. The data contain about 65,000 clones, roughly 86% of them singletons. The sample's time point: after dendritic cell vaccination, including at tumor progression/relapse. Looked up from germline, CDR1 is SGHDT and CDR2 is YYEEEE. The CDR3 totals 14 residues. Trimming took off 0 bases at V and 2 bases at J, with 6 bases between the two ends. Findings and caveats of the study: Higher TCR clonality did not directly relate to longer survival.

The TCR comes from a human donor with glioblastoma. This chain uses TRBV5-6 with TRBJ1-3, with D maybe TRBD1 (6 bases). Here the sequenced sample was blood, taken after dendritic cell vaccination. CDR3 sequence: CASSLGTAGNTIYF. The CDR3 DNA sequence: TGTGCCAGCAGCTTGGGGACAGCTGGAAACACCATATATTTT.